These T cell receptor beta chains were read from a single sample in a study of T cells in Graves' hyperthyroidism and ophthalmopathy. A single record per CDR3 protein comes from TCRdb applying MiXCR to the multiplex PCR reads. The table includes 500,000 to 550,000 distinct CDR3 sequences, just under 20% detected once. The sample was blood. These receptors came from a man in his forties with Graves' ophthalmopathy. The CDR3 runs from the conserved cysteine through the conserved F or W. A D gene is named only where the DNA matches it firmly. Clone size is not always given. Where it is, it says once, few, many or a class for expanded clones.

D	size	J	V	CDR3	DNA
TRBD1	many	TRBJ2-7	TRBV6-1	CASSSTGGGYEQYF	TGTGCCAGCAGTTCCACAGGGGGCGGGTACGAGCAGTACTTC
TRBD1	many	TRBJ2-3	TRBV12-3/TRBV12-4	CASSSNAGTGDSDTQYF	TGTGCCAGCAGTTCGAACGCCGGGACAGGTGACTCAGATACGCAGTATTTT
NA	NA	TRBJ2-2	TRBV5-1	CASSWALGTGELFF	TGCGCCAGCAGCTGGGCGTTGGGGACCGGGGAGCTGTTTTTT
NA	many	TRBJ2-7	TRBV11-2	CASSPTGRTGTYEQYF	TGTGCCAGCAGCCCCACGGGGCGGACTGGGACCTACGAGCAGTACTTC
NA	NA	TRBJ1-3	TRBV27	CASSSGTRGNTIYF	TGTGCCAGCAGTAGCGGGACACGGGGAAACACCATATATTTT
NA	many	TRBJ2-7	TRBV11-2	CASSLGESYEQYF	TGTGCCAGCAGCTTGGGGGAATCCTACGAGCAGTACTTC
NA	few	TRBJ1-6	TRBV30	CAWRPGHQNSPLHF	TGTGCCTGGAGACCGGGACACCAAAATTCACCCCTCCACTTT
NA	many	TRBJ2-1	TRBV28	CASISRLSLYNEQFF	TGTGCCAGCATATCCCGACTATCACTCTACAATGAGCAGTTCTTC
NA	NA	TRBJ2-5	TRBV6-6	CASSYSSRGGGETQYF	TGTGCCAGCAGTTACTCGAGCAGGGGAGGAGGAGAGACCCAGTACTTC
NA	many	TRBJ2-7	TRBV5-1	CASSSYTGTPTYEQYF	TGCGCCAGCAGCTCTTATACAGGAACCCCTACCTACGAGCAGTACTTC
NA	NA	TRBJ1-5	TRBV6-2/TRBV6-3	CATSTGQPRGNQPQHF	TGTGCCACCTCCACCGGACAGCCCAGGGGCAATCAGCCCCAGCATTTT
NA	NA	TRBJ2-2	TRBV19	CASGDTGYTGELFF	TGTGCCAGTGGTGATACAGGGTACACCGGGGAGCTGTTTTTT
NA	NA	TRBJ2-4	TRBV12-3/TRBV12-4	CASSSNLAKNIQYF	TGTGCCAGCAGCTCTAATCTAGCCAAAAACATTCAGTACTTC
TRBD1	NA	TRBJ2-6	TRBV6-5	CASSYPAGGFSGANVLTF	TGTGCCAGCAGTTACCCCGCAGGGGGCTTCTCTGGGGCCAACGTCCTGACTTTC
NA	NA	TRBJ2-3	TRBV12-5	CASGLVPSGGWADTQYF	TGTGCTAGTGGTTTGGTACCTAGTGGGGGGTGGGCAGATACGCAGTATTTT
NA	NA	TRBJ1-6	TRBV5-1	CASSLWFGQYNSPLHF	TGCGCCAGCAGCTTGTGGTTTGGACAGTATAATTCACCCCTCCACTTT
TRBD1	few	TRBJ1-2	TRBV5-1	CASSFQPGTGNYGYTF	TGCGCCAGCAGCTTCCAACCCGGGACAGGAAACTATGGCTACACCTTC
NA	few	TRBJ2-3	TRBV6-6	CASSYGKGGDTQYF	TGTGCCAGCAGTTACGGGAAGGGGGGAGATACGCAGTATTTT
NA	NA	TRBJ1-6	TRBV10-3	CAISDRVNSPLHF	TGTGCCATCAGTGATAGAGTGAATTCACCCCTCCACTTT
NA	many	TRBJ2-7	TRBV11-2	CASSFGRAPHEQYF	TGTGCCAGCAGCTTCGGCAGGGCGCCCCACGAGCAGTACTTC
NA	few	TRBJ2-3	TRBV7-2	CASSSYRVDTQYF	TGTGCCAGCAGCTCGTACAGGGTCGATACGCAGTATTTT
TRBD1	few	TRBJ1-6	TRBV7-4	CASSFAGTANSPLHF	TGTGCCAGCAGCTTTGCCGGGACAGCTAATTCACCCCTCCACTTT
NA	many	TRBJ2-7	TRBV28	CASSGITYEQYF	TGTGCCAGCAGTGGGATAACCTACGAGCAGTACTTC
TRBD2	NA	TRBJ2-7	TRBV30	CAWSEAGGGYEQYF	TGTGCCTGGAGTGAAGCGGGAGGTGGGTACGAGCAGTACTTC
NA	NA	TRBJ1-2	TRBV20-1	CSARVIGGRGLGGYTF	TGCAGTGCTAGAGTAATAGGTGGCAGGGGCCTAGGGGGCTACACCTTC
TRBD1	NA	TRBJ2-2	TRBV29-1	CSVDPGQGATGELFF	TGCAGCGTTGACCCGGGACAGGGGGCAACCGGGGAGCTGTTTTTT
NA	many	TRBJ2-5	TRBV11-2	CASMGKRVGQETQYF	TGTGCCAGCATGGGGAAGCGCGTCGGTCAAGAGACCCAGTACTTC
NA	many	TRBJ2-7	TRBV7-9	CASSRLAREQYF	TGTGCCAGCAGCAGACTTGCTCGCGAGCAGTACTTC
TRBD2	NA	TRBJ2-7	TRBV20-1	CSANPTPLAGGGYEQYF	TGCAGTGCTAACCCTACCCCCCTAGCGGGAGGTGGATACGAGCAGTACTTC
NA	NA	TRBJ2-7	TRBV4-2	CASSQDWQVDYEQYF	TGTGCCAGCAGCCAAGACTGGCAGGTGGACTACGAGCAGTACTTC